The rows below give T cell receptor beta chains drawn from one sample of a study of CD8+ T cells in alopecia areata. Profiling relied on immunoSEQ multiplex PCR, and the TCRdb table lists in-frame clones only, not all of them. The sample records about 150,000 clones, around 47% being singletons. Specimen: CD4+ T cells sorted from blood. Source of these receptors: a human donor with alopecia areata. CDR3s include the opening cysteine and the closing phenylalanine or tryptophan. The D gene is left open where the match is weak. Clone size, where shown, is once, few, many, or a class for clones that have expanded.

d_gene,j_gene,v_gene,abundance,len,CDR3nt,CDR3aa
TRBD2,TRBJ2-3,TRBV5-1,.,16,TGCGCCAGCAGCTTGGCCCTTGGACTAGACACAGATACGCAGTATTTT,CASSLALGLDTDTQYF
TRBD2,TRBJ2-6,TRBV29-1,few,16,TGCAGCGTTTCCGGGACTAGTACTCCTGGGGCCAACGTCCTGACTTTC,CSVSGTSTPGANVLTF
.,TRBJ2-3,TRBV28,few,14,TGTGCCAGCAGTTTCAAACAGCGCACAGATACGCAGTATTTT,CASSFKQRTDTQYF
TRBD1,TRBJ1-2,TRBV10-3,.,14,TGTGCCATCAGGACACCGGGACAGGGTTTCGGCTACACCTTC,CAIRTPGQGFGYTF
.,TRBJ2-5,TRBV4-1,.,14,TGCGCCAGCAGTAAGGGCGGTGGCGAGGAGACCCAGTACTTC,CASSKGGGEETQYF
.,TRBJ2-1,TRBV29-1,few,14,TGCAGCGTTGAGGGTGAAAACGACTACAATGAGCAGTTCTTC,CSVEGENDYNEQFF
.,TRBJ2-5,TRBV5-1,.,11,TGCGCCAGCAGCTTGGAGGAGACCCAGTACTTC,CASSLEETQYF
TRBD1,TRBJ1-2,TRBV29-1,.,13,TGCAGCGTCCGGGACAGGGAGGGGGTAGGCTACACCTTC,CSVRDREGVGYTF
TRBD1,TRBJ1-5,TRBV30,.,15,TGTGCCTGGAGTAAACCGGGACAGGGGTTTCAGCCCCAGCATTTT,CAWSKPGQGFQPQHF
TRBD2,TRBJ2-3,TRBV28,few,15,TGTGCCAGCAGTCCCTCTAGCGGGAGTGTAGATACGCAGTATTTT,CASSPSSGSVDTQYF
TRBD1,TRBJ2-7,TRBV4-1,.,15,TGCGCCAGCAGCCAGGGACAGGGGCCATCCTACGAGCAGTACTTC,CASSQGQGPSYEQYF
.,TRBJ2-1,TRBV7-3,.,13,TGTGCCAGCAGCTTACGGCTGTCGGCTGAGCAGTTCTTC,CASSLRLSAEQFF
TRBD1,TRBJ2-4,TRBV5-1,.,16,TGCGCCAGCAGCTTGGGGCAGGGGGAAACCAAAAACATTCAGTACTTC,CASSLGQGETKNIQYF
.,TRBJ2-2,TRBV29-1,.,15,TGCAGCGTTGATGGGGGTTTGGGGGCGGCCGGGGAGCTGTTTTTT,CSVDGGLGAAGELFF